Below, 30 T cell receptor beta chains from the same sample are listed, as sequenced in a study of radiation and T cells in renal cell carcinoma. This sample's treatment: 15 Gy SBRT to primary tumor, nephrectomy 4 weeks later. This table comes from immunoSEQ multiplex PCR, and its TCRdb copy is limited to in-frame clones, with some not included. The sample gives approximately 24,000 clones, 40% to 55% of which show up once; 16% is in the top ten. The sequenced sample was tumor tissue, obtained from a patient whose treatment included radiotherapy and nephrectomy. The receptors derive from a woman in her 50s with renal cell carcinoma.

The V gene is TRBV6-6, the J gene TRBJ1-2; 7 bases fit TRBD1. The V gene's germline CDR1 is MNHNY and CDR2 SVGAGI (reference sequence). CDR3 length: 14 amino acids. Losses at the gene ends were 3 bases for V and 10 bases for J; bases not matched to a gene: 11. CDR3 nucleotide sequence: TGTGCCAGCAGTTATATCACAGGGGCCGAAATCTACACCTTC. Protein product: CASSYITGAEIYTF.

V usage is TRBV6-5 and J usage is TRBJ2-7; TRBD1 aligns across 9 bases. There are 14 residues in the CDR3. Trimming took 4 bases from V and 3 from J; bases not matched to a gene: 4. CDR1 MNHEY and CDR2 SVGAGI come from the germline V gene. In DNA, the CDR3 is TGTGCCAGCAGTTTACGACAGGGGGGCTACGAGCAGTACTTC. Translation: CASSLRQGGYEQYF.

This chain links TRBV5-1 with TRBJ2-3, with D possibly matching TRBD2 (6 bases). This CDR3 has 15 residues. Germline CDR1 and CDR2: SGHRS and YFSETQ. V shed 5 bases and J shed 1 base, with 14 bases lying between them. This CDR3 reads CASRGGGAGTDTQYF. The CDR3 nucleotides read TGCGCCAGCAGAGGTGGCGGGGCGGGCACAGATACGCAGTATTTT.

The rearrangement uses TRBV4-1 and TRBJ1-4; 7 bases fit TRBD1. With 0 bases clipped from V and 6 bases from J, the junction kept 10 bases outside the gene matches. CDR1 is MGHRA, CDR2 YSYEKL, per germline. This CDR3 comprises 17 residues. The CDR3 sequence is CASSQEILRGRYEKLFF. CDR3 nucleotides: TGCGCCAGCAGCCAAGAGATCCTCAGGGGGAGATATGAAAAACTGTTTTTT.

The chain couples TRBV10-2 to TRBJ2-5; D is undetermined. The CDR3 has 13 residues. Looked up from germline, CDR1 is WSHSY and CDR2 is SAAADI. Trimming shortened V by 7 bases and J by 0 bases, and 9 bases separated the two germline ends. CDR3 nucleotide sequence: TGCGCCAGCAAGCCAGAGTACCAAGAGACCCAGTACTTC. This encodes CASKPEYQETQYF.

The V gene is TRBV7-6, the J gene TRBJ2-7; TRBD2 matches at 8 bases. The CDR3 is 17 residues long. The V gene end was trimmed by 0 bases and the J gene end by 7 bases; junction bases not matched to a gene: 14. The germline V gene has CDR1 SGHVS and CDR2 FNYEAQ. The CDR3 is CASSLAQTRGAAREQYF. The CDR3 DNA sequence: TGTGCCAGCAGCTTAGCGCAAACGCGGGGGGCGGCAAGGGAGCAGTACTTC.

The count of this clone is one. The V and J genes are TRBV5-6 and TRBJ1-3; the D is unclear. The germline CDR1 and CDR2 sequences are SGHDT and YYEEEE. The length of the CDR3 is 16 residues. V was clipped by 2 bases and J by 0 bases, with 12 bases between them. In DNA form, the CDR3 reads TGTGCCAGCAGCTTTGGGCCGATCATCTCTGGAAACACCATATATTTT. Its protein product is CASSFGPIISGNTIYF.

The rearrangement uses TRBV4-2 and TRBJ2-7; 8 bases match TRBD1. This CDR3 spans 17 amino acids. Germline loops: CDR1 LGHNA, CDR2 YNFKEQ. V shed 0 bases and J 3 bases; nucleotides not matched to a gene: 10. CDR3: CASSQEDRGSSYYEQYF. For the CDR3, the DNA is TGTGCCAGCAGCCAAGAAGACAGGGGAAGCTCATACTACGAGCAGTACTTC.

The chain combines TRBV2 with TRBJ1-1, with 8 bases matching TRBD1. The CDR3 is 14 amino acids. Germline lookup yields CDR1 SNHLY and CDR2 FYNNEI. Unmatched junction bases numbered 12, after V lost 8 bases and J lost 7 bases. The CDR3 DNA reads TGTGCCAGCCTCGCCGGGACAGGATACCTTGAAGCTTTCTTT. Translating it yields CASLAGTGYLEAFF.

The chain recombines TRBV6-1 with TRBJ1-3; D not resolved. The germline V gene has CDR1 MNHNS and CDR2 SASEGT. V was cut by 0 bases and J by 4 bases, with 10 bases left in between. The CDR3 consists of 15 residues. DNA of the CDR3: TGTGCCAGCAGTGAAGCAAGGGTGCGCGGAAACACCATATATTTT. Translation: CASSEARVRGNTIYF.

In the case of this clone: The junction and the germline gene differ at one end; a read error may be behind it. The rearrangement links TRBV6-5 to TRBJ2-7; D is unclear. This CDR3 comprises 13 residues. Germline V gene lookup returns CDR1 MNHEY and CDR2 SVGAGI. The DNA for the CDR3 is TGTGCCATCAGTGACCCCGCCTCCTACGAGCAGTACTTC. Encoded protein: CAISDPASYEQYF.

The V gene is TRBV7-9, the J gene TRBJ1-1; 7 bases match TRBD1. V gave up 4 bases and J gave up 7 bases; unmatched junction bases: 21. Germline values: CDR1 SEHNR, CDR2 FQNEAQ (reference sequence). This CDR3 has 18 residues. CDR3 amino acids: CASSSRIGGLEFLDEAFF. The CDR3 nucleotides are TGTGCCAGCAGCTCACGGATAGGGGGCTTGGAGTTTTTGGATGAAGCTTTCTTT.

V is TRBV19 and J is TRBJ1-3; D is unresolved. Deletions cut 5 bases from V and 4 bases from J, with 9 bases between. Germline values: CDR1 LNHDA, CDR2 SQIVND (reference sequence). This CDR3 has 13 residues. The CDR3 sequence is CASSETLGNTIYF. In nucleotides, the CDR3 is TGTGCCAGTAGTGAGACCCTCGGAAACACCATATATTTT.

The CDR3, as DNA: TGCAGTGCTAGCAATTACAATGAGCAGTTCTTC. Protein sequence: CSASNYNEQFF. The chain joins TRBV20-1 to TRBJ2-1; D uncertain. Germline CDR1 and CDR2: DFQATT and SNEGSKA (reference sequence). V lost 3 bases to trimming and J lost 4 bases, with 4 bases between them. The CDR3 contains 11 residues.

A few counts support this clone. V and J are TRBV19 and TRBJ1-5, with 7 bases lining up with TRBD1. CDR3 length equals 15 residues. Trimming at V came to 7 bases and at J to 2 bases, leaving 8 bases not matched to a gene. Germline CDR1 LNHDA, CDR2 SQIVND (reference sequence). The DNA of the CDR3 is TGTGCCAGTACACCTTCCACAGGGGGCAATCAGCCCCAGCATTTT. Its translation: CASTPSTGGNQPQHF.

The chain carries TRBV7-9 and TRBJ2-3; unclear D gene. The CDR3 sequence is 12 residues long. The V end was cut by 4 bases, the J end by 4 bases, with 6 bases between. CDR1 is SEHNR, CDR2 FQNEAQ, per germline (reference sequence). CDR3 loop: CASSYSPDTQYF. The CDR3 coding sequence is TGTGCCAGCAGCTATAGCCCAGATACGCAGTATTTT. Full variable domain (missing parts from reference TRBV7-9 and TRBJ2-3): DTGVSQNPRHKITKRGQNVTFRCDPISEHNRLYWYRQTLGQGPEFLTYFQNEAQLEKSRLLSDRFSAERPKGSFSTLEIQRTEQGDSAMYLCASSYSPDTQYFGPGTRLTVL.

This clone has more than one count but fewer than ten. The chain links TRBV7-9 to TRBJ1-3, with D possibly TRBD1 on 5 matching bases. Germline V gives CDR1 SEHNR, CDR2 FQNEAQ (reference sequence). The CDR3 covers 15 residues. The V gene lost 1 base and the J gene lost 3 bases, with 10 bases spanning the gap. CDR3 bases: TGTGCCAGCAGCTTAGGTGGGGCGTATGGAAACACCATATATTTT. Translated, it gives CASSLGGAYGNTIYF. The complete variable domain, with remaining parts taken from reference TRBV7-9 and TRBJ1-3, reads DTGVSQNPRHKITKRGQNVTFRCDPISEHNRLYWYRQTLGQGPEFLTYFQNEAQLEKSRLLSDRFSAERPKGSFSTLEIQRTEQGDSAMYLCASSLGGAYGNTIYFGEGSWLTVV.

The chain combines TRBV7-8 with TRBJ1-1, with D maybe TRBD1 (5 bases). Germline loops: CDR1 SGHVS, CDR2 FQNEAQ. This CDR3 is 14 amino acids long. V was shortened by 3 bases and J by 7 bases, with 15 bases between the two germline ends. The CDR3 region is CASSFREQVGEAFF. In nucleotides, the CDR3 is TGTGCCAGCAGCTTTAGGGAACAGGTCGGTGAAGCTTTCTTT.

This sequence joins TRBV7-8 and TRBJ2-7; D might be TRBD1 or TRBD2, each matching 5 bases. Trimming cost V 1 base and J 5 bases, with 18 bases left between them. The germline gives CDR1 SGHVS, CDR2 FQNEAQ. This CDR3 is 16 amino acids long. Here the CDR3 DNA reads TGTGCCAGCAGCTTAGTGGGGGTTTTCAGTACCCACGAGCAGTACTTC. Protein sequence: CASSLVGVFSTHEQYF.

The chain links TRBV5-1 to TRBJ2-2; 7 positions match TRBD1. Germline CDR1 is SGHRS and CDR2 is YFSETQ. The CDR3 consists of 14 residues. The trim removed 6 bases at V and 6 bases at J, leaving 8 bases unmatched. CDR3 bases: TGCGCCAGCACCCCATGGCAGGGGGCCGGGGAGCTGTTTTTT. Translating gives CASTPWQGAGELFF.

This clone was detected a few times. The rearrangement links TRBV4-2 to TRBJ2-3, with a tentative D call TRBD1 (5 bases). Trimming removed 0 bases at V and 6 bases at J, with 10 bases between. Germline-derived CDR1 and CDR2 are LGHNA and YNFKEQ. This CDR3 spans 14 amino acids. In nucleotides, the CDR3 is TGTGCCAGCAGCCAAGAGGGCAGGGCGGATACGCAGTATTTT. This encodes CASSQEGRADTQYF.

This clone is categorized as medium-sized (0.01 to 0.1%). This chain joins TRBV5-4 and TRBJ2-7; no clear D gene. The CDR3 spans 15 residues. Germline CDR1 SGHNT, CDR2 YYREEE (reference sequence). Trimming stripped 0 bases from V and 0 bases from J, with 10 bases between. DNA for the CDR3: TGTGCCAGCAGCTTGGAAGGTATGGCCTCCTACGAGCAGTACTTC. This translates into CASSLEGMASYEQYF.

The J gene is TRBJ1-1, the V gene TRBV13; D might be TRBD1 (6 bases). Trimming shortened V by 5 bases and J by 3 bases, and 10 bases separated the two germline ends. CDR3 length equals 13 residues. The V gene's germline CDR1 is PRHDT and CDR2 FYEKMQ (reference sequence). CDR3 region: CASSLGAYTEAFF. Here the CDR3 DNA reads TGTGCCAGCAGCCTGGGGGCCTACACTGAAGCTTTCTTT.

About this clone itself: The sample carries other DNA sequences with the same CDR3. This chain joins TRBV6-5 and TRBJ2-7, with 9 bases matching TRBD1. The V segment lost 4 bases and the J segment 1 base; nucleotides outside the gene matches: 2. The CDR3 runs 14 residues. Per the germline V gene, CDR1 is MNHEY and CDR2 is SVGAGI. As DNA, the CDR3 is TGTGCCAGCAGTTCCGGGACAGGGTCCTACGAGCAGTACTTC. Translating gives CASSSGTGSYEQYF.

V is TRBV5-4 and J is TRBJ1-1; 8 bases line up with TRBD1. Per the germline V gene, CDR1 is SGHNT and CDR2 is YYREEE (reference sequence). The CDR3 consists of 15 residues. Germline trimming cut 0 bases from V and 1 base from J; bases unmatched to any gene: 2. This CDR3 is CASSLAGTGNTEAFF. In DNA form, the CDR3 reads TGTGCCAGCAGCTTGGCAGGGACAGGGAACACTGAAGCTTTCTTT.

This clone showed up just a few times. The V and J genes are TRBV29-1 and TRBJ2-5; 9 nucleotides line up with TRBD2. CDR1 is SQVTM and CDR2 is ANQGSEA in the germline V gene. Trimming at V came to 4 bases and at J to 3 bases, leaving 9 bases not matched to a gene. The CDR3 has 15 amino acids. The CDR3 DNA reads TGCAGCGTTGGACGGATGTCTAGCGGGAAAGAGACCCAGTACTTC. This gives the protein CSVGRMSSGKETQYF.

V is TRBV19 and J is TRBJ2-3; D may be TRBD2 (5 bases). Trimming cost V 1 base and J 7 bases, with 12 bases left between them. Germline assignment: CDR1 LNHDA and CDR2 SQIVND (reference sequence). There are 14 residues in the CDR3. Here the CDR3 reads CASSIAPSGYTQYF. CDR3 DNA: TGTGCCAGTAGTATAGCCCCCTCGGGATATACGCAGTATTTT.

CDR3 nucleotide sequence: TGTGCCAGCACCCCGGGACAGGGGAGTTCACCCCTCCACTTT. This translates into CASTPGQGSSPLHF. V is TRBV6-5 and J is TRBJ1-6; 10 bases are a match to TRBD1. V gave up 7 bases and J gave up 9 bases; unmatched junction bases: 6. The length of the CDR3 is 14 residues. Germline V gives CDR1 MNHEY, CDR2 SVGAGI.

The chain joins TRBV27 to TRBJ2-2; 11 positions agree with TRBD2. There are 15 residues in the CDR3. Germline V gene lookup returns CDR1 MNHEY and CDR2 SMNVEV (reference sequence). V was pared by 3 bases and J by 6 bases, with 3 bases of the junction left unmatched. The CDR3 here is CASSLTSGEAGELFF. The CDR3 DNA reads as TGTGCCAGCAGTTTGACTAGCGGGGAGGCCGGGGAGCTGTTTTTT.

V usage is TRBV28 and J usage is TRBJ1-1; possibly TRBD1 for D (5 bases). V dropped 8 bases and J dropped 4 bases, with 14 bases sitting between them. In germline, CDR1 is MDHEN, CDR2 SYDVKM. This CDR3 is built from 13 residues. This CDR3 is CASFFSGSTEAFF. The DNA of the CDR3 is TGTGCCAGCTTTTTTTCAGGGAGCACTGAAGCTTTCTTT.